This T cell receptor beta chain is drawn from a study of cytomegalovirus exposure and HLA in healthy donors. The CDR3 runs to 16 residues. The V gene's germline CDR1 is SGHVS and CDR2 FQNEAQ. Trimming left V 1 base short and J 0 bases short, with 10 bases between. Primers included in the PCR were 60 Vbeta and 13 Jbeta primers. Some clones are missing from TCRdb's copy, which holds only in-frame ones; the method was immunoSEQ multiplex PCR. This sample has 150,000 to 180,000 clones, with approximately 80% found just once. Source material: PBMCs. V and J are TRBV7-8 and TRBJ1-3; D remains ambiguous. The TCR originated in a man between 25 and 39 years old in good health and CMV-seropositive. The CDR3 sequence is CASSLGTVLSGNTIYF. Written as DNA, the CDR3 is TGTGCCAGCAGCTTAGGAACAGTCCTCTCTGGAAACACCATATATTTT. The variable domain in full, completed from reference TRBV7-8 and TRBJ1-3, reads GAGVSQSPRYKVAKRGQDVALRCDPISGHVSLFWYQQALGQGPEFLTYFQNEAQLDKSGLPSDRFFAERPEGSVSTLKIQRTQQEDSAVYLCASSLGTVLSGNTIYFGEGSWLTVV.